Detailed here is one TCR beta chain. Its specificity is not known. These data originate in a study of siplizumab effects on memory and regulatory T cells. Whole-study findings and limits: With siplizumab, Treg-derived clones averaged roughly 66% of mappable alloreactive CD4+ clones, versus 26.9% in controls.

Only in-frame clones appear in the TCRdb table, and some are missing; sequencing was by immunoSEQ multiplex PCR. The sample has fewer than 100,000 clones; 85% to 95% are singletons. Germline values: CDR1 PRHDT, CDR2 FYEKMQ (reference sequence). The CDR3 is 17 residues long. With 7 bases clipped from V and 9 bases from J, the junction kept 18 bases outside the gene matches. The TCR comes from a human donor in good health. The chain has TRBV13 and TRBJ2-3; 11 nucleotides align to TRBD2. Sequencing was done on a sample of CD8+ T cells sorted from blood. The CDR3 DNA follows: TGTGCCAGCACCCCGGGTATAGCGGGAGGGCCTCTATTCACGCAGTATTTT. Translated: CASTPGIAGGPLFTQYF.